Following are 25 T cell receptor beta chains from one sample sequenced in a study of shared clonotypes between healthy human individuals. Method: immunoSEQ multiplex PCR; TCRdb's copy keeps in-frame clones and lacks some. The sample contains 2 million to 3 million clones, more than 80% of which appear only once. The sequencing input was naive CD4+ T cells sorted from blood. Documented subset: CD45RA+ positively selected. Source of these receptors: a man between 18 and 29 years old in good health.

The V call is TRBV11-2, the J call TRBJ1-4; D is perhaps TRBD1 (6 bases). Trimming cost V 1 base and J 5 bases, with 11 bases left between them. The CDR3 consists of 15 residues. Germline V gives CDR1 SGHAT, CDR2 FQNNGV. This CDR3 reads CASSLAGTSNEKLFF. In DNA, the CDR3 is TGTGCCAGCAGCTTAGCCGGGACATCGAATGAAAAACTGTTTTTT.

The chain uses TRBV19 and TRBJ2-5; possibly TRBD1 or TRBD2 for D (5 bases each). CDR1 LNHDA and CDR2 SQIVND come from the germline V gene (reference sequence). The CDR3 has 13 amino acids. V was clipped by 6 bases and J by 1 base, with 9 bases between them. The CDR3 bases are TGTGCCAGTAGCCGGGACGTCCAAGAGACCCAGTACTTC. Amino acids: CASSRDVQETQYF.

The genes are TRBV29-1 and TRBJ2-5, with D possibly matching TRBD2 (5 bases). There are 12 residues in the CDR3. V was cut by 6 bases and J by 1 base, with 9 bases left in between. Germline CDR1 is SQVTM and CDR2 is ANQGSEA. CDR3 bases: TGCAGCGTGGACTTTACCCAAGAGACCCAGTACTTC. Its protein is CSVDFTQETQYF. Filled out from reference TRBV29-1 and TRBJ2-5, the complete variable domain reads SAVISQKPSRDICQRGTSLTIQCQVDSQVTMMFWYRQQPGQSLTLIATANQGSEATYESGFVIDKFPISRPNLTFSTLTVSNMSPEDSSIYLCSVDFTQETQYFGPGTRLLVL.

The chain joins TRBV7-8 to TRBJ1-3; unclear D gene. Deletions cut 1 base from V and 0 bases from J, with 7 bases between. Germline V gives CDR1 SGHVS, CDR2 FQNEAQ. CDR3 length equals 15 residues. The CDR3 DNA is TGTGCCAGCAGCTTAGGTTTATTCTCTGGAAACACCATATATTTT. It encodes CASSLGLFSGNTIYF.

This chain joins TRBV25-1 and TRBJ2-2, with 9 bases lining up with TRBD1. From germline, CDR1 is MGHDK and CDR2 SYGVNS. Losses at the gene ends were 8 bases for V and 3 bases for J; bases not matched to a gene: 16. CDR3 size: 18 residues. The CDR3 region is CASRSRGTGKVDTGELFF. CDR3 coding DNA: TGTGCCAGCCGAAGCAGGGGGACAGGGAAAGTCGACACCGGGGAGCTGTTTTTT.

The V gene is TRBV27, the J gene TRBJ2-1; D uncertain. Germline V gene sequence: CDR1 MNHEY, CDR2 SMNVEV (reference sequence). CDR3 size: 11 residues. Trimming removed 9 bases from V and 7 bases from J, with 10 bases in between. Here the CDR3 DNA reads TGTGCCAGTTCTACCTGGAATGAGCAGTTCTTC. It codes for CASSTWNEQFF.

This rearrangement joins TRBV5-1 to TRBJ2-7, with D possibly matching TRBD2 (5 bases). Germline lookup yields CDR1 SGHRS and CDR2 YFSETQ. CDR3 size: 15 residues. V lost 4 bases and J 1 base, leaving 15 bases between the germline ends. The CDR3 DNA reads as TGCGCCAGCAGCCCGGTGCCCGGGGAGTCCTACGAGCAGTACTTC. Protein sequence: CASSPVPGESYEQYF.

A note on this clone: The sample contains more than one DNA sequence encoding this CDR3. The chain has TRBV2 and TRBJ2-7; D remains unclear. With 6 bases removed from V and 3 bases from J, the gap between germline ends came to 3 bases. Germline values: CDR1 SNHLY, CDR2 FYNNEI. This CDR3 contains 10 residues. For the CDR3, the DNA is TGTGCCAGCAGCGACTACGAGCAGTACTTC. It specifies CASSDYEQYF. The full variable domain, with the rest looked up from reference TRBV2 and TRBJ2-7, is EPEVTQTPSHQVTQMGQEVILRCVPISNHLYFYWYRQILGQKVEFLVSFYNNEISEKSEIFDDQFSVERPDGSNFTLKIRSTKLEDSAMYFCASSDYEQYFGPGTRLTVT.

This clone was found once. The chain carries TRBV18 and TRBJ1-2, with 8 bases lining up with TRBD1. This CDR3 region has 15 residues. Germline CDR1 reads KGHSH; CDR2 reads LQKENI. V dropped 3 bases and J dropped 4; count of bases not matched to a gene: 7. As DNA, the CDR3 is TGTGCCAGCTCACCCAACGGACAGGGCGGCTATGGCTACACCTTC. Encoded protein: CASSPNGQGGYGYTF.

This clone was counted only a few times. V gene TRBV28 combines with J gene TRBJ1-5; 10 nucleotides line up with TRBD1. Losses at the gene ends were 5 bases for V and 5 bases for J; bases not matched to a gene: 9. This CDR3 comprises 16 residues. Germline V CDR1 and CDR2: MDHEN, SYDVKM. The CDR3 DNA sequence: TGTGCCAGCAGTGGCCGTGGGACAGGGGTACATCAGCCCCAGCATTTT. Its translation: CASSGRGTGVHQPQHF.

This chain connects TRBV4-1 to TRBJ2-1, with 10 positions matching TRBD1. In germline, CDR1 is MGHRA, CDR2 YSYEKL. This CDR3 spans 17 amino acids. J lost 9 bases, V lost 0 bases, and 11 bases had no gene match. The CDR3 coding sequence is TGCGCCAGCAGCCAAGAAGGGACAGGGGCCCCCCGAGTTGAGCAGTTCTTC. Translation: CASSQEGTGAPRVEQFF.

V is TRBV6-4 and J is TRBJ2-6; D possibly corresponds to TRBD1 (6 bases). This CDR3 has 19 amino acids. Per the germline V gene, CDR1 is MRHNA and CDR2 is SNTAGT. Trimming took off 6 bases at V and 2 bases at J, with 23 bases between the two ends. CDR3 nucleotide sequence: TGTGCCAGCAGCGGGAACACCCGGTCAGGGGTCCCTGGGGCCAACGTCCTGACTTTC. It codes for CASSGNTRSGVPGANVLTF.

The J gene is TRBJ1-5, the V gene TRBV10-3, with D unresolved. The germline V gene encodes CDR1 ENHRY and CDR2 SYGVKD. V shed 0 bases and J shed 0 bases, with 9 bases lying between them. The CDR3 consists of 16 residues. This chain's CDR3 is CAISESMVISNQPQHF. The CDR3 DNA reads TGTGCCATCAGTGAGTCGATGGTTATTAGCAATCAGCCCCAGCATTTT.

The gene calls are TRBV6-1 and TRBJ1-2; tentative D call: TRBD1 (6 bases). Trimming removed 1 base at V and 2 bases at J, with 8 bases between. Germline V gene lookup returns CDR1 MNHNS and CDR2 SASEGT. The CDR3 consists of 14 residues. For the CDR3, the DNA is TGTGCCAGCAGTGAAGGGACAGAGAACTATGGCTACACCTTC. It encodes CASSEGTENYGYTF.

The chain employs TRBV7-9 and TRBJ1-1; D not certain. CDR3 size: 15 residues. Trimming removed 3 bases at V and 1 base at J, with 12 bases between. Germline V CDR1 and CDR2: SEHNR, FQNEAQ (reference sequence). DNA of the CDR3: TGTGCCAGCAGCTTTTTCCCCGCCCGGAACACTGAAGCTTTCTTT. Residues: CASSFFPARNTEAFF.

The CDR3 region is CASSAGSTEAFF. The CDR3 DNA reads as TGTGCCAGCAGCGCAGGAAGCACTGAAGCTTTCTTT. The rearrangement links TRBV11-3 to TRBJ1-1, with unresolved D. Trimming shortened V by 5 bases and J by 4 bases, and 8 bases separated the two germline ends. Germline values: CDR1 SGHNT, CDR2 YENEEA. This CDR3 has 12 residues.

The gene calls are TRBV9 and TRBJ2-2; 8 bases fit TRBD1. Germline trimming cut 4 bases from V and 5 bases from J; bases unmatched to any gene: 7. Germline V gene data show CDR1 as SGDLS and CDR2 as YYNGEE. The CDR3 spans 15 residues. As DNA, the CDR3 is TGTGCCAGCAGCCCGCAGGGGGCTGTTACCGGGGAGCTGTTTTTT. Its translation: CASSPQGAVTGELFF.

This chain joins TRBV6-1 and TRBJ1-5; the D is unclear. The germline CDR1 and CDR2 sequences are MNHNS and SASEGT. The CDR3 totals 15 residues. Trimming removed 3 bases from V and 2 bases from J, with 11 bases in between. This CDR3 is CASSDRALGNQPQHF. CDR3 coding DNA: TGTGCCAGCAGTGACCGGGCGCTGGGCAATCAGCCCCAGCATTTT.

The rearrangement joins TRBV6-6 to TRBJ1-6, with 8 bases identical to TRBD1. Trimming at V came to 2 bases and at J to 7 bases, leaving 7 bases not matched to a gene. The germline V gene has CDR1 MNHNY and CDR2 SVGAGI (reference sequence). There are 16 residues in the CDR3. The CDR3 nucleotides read TGTGCCAGCAGTTACAGTTCAGGGGGCGGAAATTCACCCCTCCACTTT. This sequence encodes CASSYSSGGGNSPLHF.

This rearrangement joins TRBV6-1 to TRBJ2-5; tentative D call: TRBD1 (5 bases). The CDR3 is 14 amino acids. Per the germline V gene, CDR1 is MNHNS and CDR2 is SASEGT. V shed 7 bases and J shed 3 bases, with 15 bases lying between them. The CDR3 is CASINQGAEETQYF. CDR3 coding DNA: TGTGCCAGCATCAATCAAGGGGCTGAAGAGACCCAGTACTTC.

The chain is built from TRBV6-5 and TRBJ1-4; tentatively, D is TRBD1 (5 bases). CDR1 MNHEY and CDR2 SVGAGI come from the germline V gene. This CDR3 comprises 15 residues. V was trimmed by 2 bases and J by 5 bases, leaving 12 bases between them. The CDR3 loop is CASSYTGRKNEKLFF. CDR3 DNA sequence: TGTGCCAGCAGTTACACGGGGCGCAAAAATGAAAAACTGTTTTTT.

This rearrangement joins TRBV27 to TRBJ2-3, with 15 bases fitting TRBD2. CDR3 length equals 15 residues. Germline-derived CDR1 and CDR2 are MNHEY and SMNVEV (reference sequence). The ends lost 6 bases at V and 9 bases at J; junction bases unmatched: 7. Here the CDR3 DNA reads TGTGCCAGCAGCCAGGGACTAGCGGGGGGAGGGACGCAGTATTTT. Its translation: CASSQGLAGGGTQYF.

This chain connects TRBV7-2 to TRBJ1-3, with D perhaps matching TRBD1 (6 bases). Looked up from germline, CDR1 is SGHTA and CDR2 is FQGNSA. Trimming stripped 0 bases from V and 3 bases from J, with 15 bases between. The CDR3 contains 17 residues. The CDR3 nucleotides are TGTGCCAGCAGCTTAGCGGGGGCTGGGAAAGGTGGAAACACCATATATTTT. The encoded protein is CASSLAGAGKGGNTIYF.

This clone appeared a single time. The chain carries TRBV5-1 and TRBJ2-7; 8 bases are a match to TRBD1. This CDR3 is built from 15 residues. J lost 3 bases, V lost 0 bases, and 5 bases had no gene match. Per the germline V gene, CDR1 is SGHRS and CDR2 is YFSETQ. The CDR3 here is CASSLDPDRVYEQYF. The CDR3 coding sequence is TGCGCCAGCAGCTTGGATCCGGACAGGGTCTACGAGCAGTACTTC.

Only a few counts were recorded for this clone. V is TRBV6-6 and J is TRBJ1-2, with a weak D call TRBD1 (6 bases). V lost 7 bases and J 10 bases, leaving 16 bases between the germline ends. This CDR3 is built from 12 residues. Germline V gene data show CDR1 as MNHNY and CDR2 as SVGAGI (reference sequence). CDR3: CASTGTPQDYTF. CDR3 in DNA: TGTGCCAGCACCGGGACACCCCAGGACTACACCTTC.